These 30 T cell receptor beta chains originate from one sample sequenced in a study of response to subunit inactivated influenza vaccine. TCRdb reanalysed the RT-PCR reads using MiXCR and keeps one entry per CDR3 protein. The sample consists of hundreds of thousands of distinct CDR3 sequences, approximately 17% of them appearing once. This material consisted of PBMCs from blood, taken 5 days after vaccination. These receptors were collected from a man in his forties or fifties who received an inactivated influenza vaccine.

The chain couples TRBV11-2 to TRBJ1-4; tentatively, D is TRBD1 (5 bases). The ends were cut back, 2 bases at V and 7 bases at J, with 8 bases in the middle. CDR3 length: 13 residues. Per the germline V gene, CDR1 is SGHAT and CDR2 is FQNNGV. As DNA, the CDR3 is TGTGCCAGCAGCTTACAGGGCCCTGAAAAACTGTTTTTT. Residues: CASSLQGPEKLFF.

V usage is TRBV6-1 and J usage is TRBJ1-1; the D gene is possibly TRBD1 (5 bases). This CDR3 is 14 amino acids long. The germline V and J ends were trimmed by 8 bases and 3 bases, with 16 bases remaining between them. CDR1 and CDR2 (germline): MNHNS, SASEGT. The CDR3 region has the DNA TGTGCCAGCTTTATGTCGACAGCTCACACTGAAGCTTTCTTT. Its protein product is CASFMSTAHTEAFF.

This chain uses TRBV2 with TRBJ2-6; 8 bases fit TRBD1. Germline values: CDR1 SNHLY, CDR2 FYNNEI. Trimming took 9 bases from V and 2 from J; bases not matched to a gene: 3. This CDR3 region has 14 residues. The CDR3 DNA sequence: TGTGCCAGGGACAGGGTGACTGGGGCCAACGTCCTGACTTTC. This codes for CARDRVTGANVLTF.

The gene calls are TRBV7-6 and TRBJ2-2; D is tentatively TRBD1 or TRBD2 (5 bases each). The CDR3 is 17 residues long. Trimming took 1 base from V and 3 from J, leaving 15 bases between them. In germline, CDR1 is SGHVS, CDR2 FNYEAQ. Here the CDR3 DNA reads TGTGCCAGCAGCTTAGTGTTGTTGGGGGAGTACACCGGGGAGCTGTTTTTT. This sequence encodes CASSLVLLGEYTGELFF. Filled out from reference TRBV7-6 and TRBJ2-2, the complete variable domain reads GAGVSQSPRYKVTKRGQDVALRCDPISGHVSLYWYRQALGQGPEFLTYFNYEAQQDKSGLPNDRFSAERPEGSISTLTIQRTEQRDSAMYRCASSLVLLGEYTGELFFGEGSRLTVL.

This clonotype was seen more than once but under ten times. The DNA of the CDR3 is TGTGCCAGCAGCTTAGCGCAGGCAGGGGAGACCCAGTACTTC. The encoded protein is CASSLAQAGETQYF. The rearrangement uses TRBV7-2 and TRBJ2-5; D perhaps matches TRBD1 (5 bases). Trimming removed 0 bases from V and 5 bases from J, with 10 bases in between. The germline V gene has CDR1 SGHTA and CDR2 FQGNSA. This CDR3 spans 14 amino acids.

The chain employs TRBV6-5 and TRBJ2-5, with TRBD2 as a possible D gene (6 bases). Trimming removed 2 bases from V and 4 bases from J, with 17 bases in between. CDR3 length: 16 residues. From germline, CDR1 is MNHEY and CDR2 SVGAGI. The CDR3 reads CASSYRGDWGRETQYF. The CDR3 DNA follows: TGTGCCAGCAGTTACCGCGGGGACTGGGGAAGAGAGACCCAGTACTTC.

This clonotype appeared a few times. No DNA is shown, since the ends of the CDR3 on it are uncertain; the CDR3 is the one TCRdb lists. V gene TRBV5-6 combines with J gene TRBJ2-3; no check of the table's D call, TRBD1, against the DNA was made. CDR1 and CDR2 from the germline V gene are SGHDT and YYEEEE. The CDR3 comprises 15 residues, both ends counted. CDR3 protein: CASSFGPGSTDTQYF.

The rearrangement joins TRBV14 to TRBJ2-3; the D is unclear. V was shortened by 4 bases and J by 0 bases, with 14 bases between the two germline ends. The CDR3 sequence is 16 residues long. Germline V gene sequence: CDR1 SGHDN, CDR2 FVKESK. CDR3 nucleotides: TGTGCCAGCAGCCTACACCTGTCAGCTAGCACAGATACGCAGTATTTT. Translating it yields CASSLHLSASTDTQYF.

This clonotype has a count of ten or more. The rearrangement links TRBV20-1 to TRBJ2-3; 16 nucleotides match TRBD2. Germline CDR1 reads DFQATT; CDR2 reads SNEGSKA (reference sequence). The V and J ends lost 6 bases and 10 bases, in that order; junction bases with no gene match: 7. The CDR3 length is 14 residues. The CDR3 DNA is TGCAGTGCGCAGGGGGGACTAGCGGGGGGGCCGCAGTATTTT. It specifies CSAQGGLAGGPQYF.

The chain employs TRBV20-1 and TRBJ2-6; weak D call: TRBD1 (5 bases). Deletions cut 3 bases from V and 3 bases from J, with 6 bases between. The CDR3 is 13 amino acids. Germline V CDR1 and CDR2: DFQATT, SNEGSKA (reference sequence). This chain's CDR3 is CSASRDGANVLTF. CDR3 DNA: TGCAGTGCTAGCAGGGATGGGGCCAACGTCCTGACTTTC.

The sample holds a few counts of this clonotype. The genes are TRBV4-1 and TRBJ2-3; TRBD2 matches at 7 bases. Germline values: CDR1 MGHRA, CDR2 YSYEKL. The CDR3 is 16 residues long. The J segment lost 2 bases and the V segment lost 4 bases, leaving 9 bases of the junction unmatched. The CDR3 nucleotides are TGCGCCAGCAGCCTAACAACTAGCGCTACCACAGATACGCAGTATTTT. Amino acid sequence: CASSLTTSATTDTQYF.

This clonotype was counted only a few times. The chain couples TRBV5-1 to TRBJ1-2, with D possibly TRBD1 on 6 matching bases. CDR1 and CDR2 from the germline V gene are SGHRS and YFSETQ. Trimming took off 4 bases at V and 7 bases at J, with 23 bases between the two ends. The length of the CDR3 is 16 residues. Here the CDR3 DNA reads TGCGCCAGCAGCATGGACAGTGAGGTGCGTTTGTTTGGCTACACCTTC. This codes for CASSMDSEVRLFGYTF.

This clonotype was observed a few times. The chain couples TRBV6-5 to TRBJ1-4, with D unclear. The CDR3 length is 14 residues. CDR1 and CDR2 from the germline V gene are MNHEY and SVGAGI. V was clipped by 2 bases and J by 7 bases, with 11 bases between them. CDR3 sequence: CASSYGIRGEKLFF. The CDR3 DNA reads as TGTGCCAGCAGTTACGGGATTCGAGGTGAAAAACTGTTTTTT.

This clonotype appeared a few times. This chain joins TRBV29-1 and TRBJ2-2; D tentatively reads TRBD1 or TRBD2 (5 bases each). The germline V and J ends were trimmed by 7 bases and 4 bases, with 16 bases remaining between them. Germline V gene sequence: CDR1 SQVTM, CDR2 ANQGSEA. The CDR3 contains 14 residues. This CDR3 reads CSARPGGGTGELFF. The CDR3 DNA reads TGCAGCGCCCGGCCTGGGGGTGGCACCGGGGAGCTGTTTTTT.

The J gene is TRBJ1-3, the V gene TRBV20-1; D remains ambiguous. The germline V and J ends were trimmed by 3 bases and 7 bases, with 13 bases remaining between them. Germline V gene data show CDR1 as DFQATT and CDR2 as SNEGSKA (reference sequence). This CDR3 contains 13 residues. CDR3 loop: CSASMGTGNTIYF. The CDR3 nucleotides are TGCAGTGCTAGTATGGGAACGGGTAACACCATATATTTT.

Written as DNA, the CDR3 is TGCGCCAGCAGCCAAGATCACAGCAACTCCTACGAGCAGTACTTC. Translating gives CASSQDHSNSYEQYF. V is TRBV4-3 and J is TRBJ2-7, with no clear D. The germline V gene encodes CDR1 LGHNA and CDR2 YSLEER. V lost 0 bases and J lost 0, with 9 bases in between. The length of the CDR3 is 15 residues.

This clonotype was seen repeatedly, ten times or more. The chain uses TRBV28 and TRBJ2-7; 7 bases match TRBD2. With V trimmed by 6 bases and J by 6 bases, 11 bases remained unmatched. This CDR3 has 14 residues. Germline assignment: CDR1 MDHEN and CDR2 SYDVKM. The CDR3 nucleotides read TGTGCCAGCAGATTAGCGGGCAACCCCTCCGAGCAGTACTTC. Its protein product is CASRLAGNPSEQYF.

This clonotype was counted a few times. The chain has TRBV12-3 or TRBV12-4 and TRBJ2-7, with D tentatively TRBD1 (5 bases). The CDR3 runs 13 residues. V was pared by 6 bases and J by 6 bases, with 15 bases between. CDR3 sequence: CASRGLGRSEQYF. The DNA for the CDR3 is TGTGCCAGCAGGGGTCTGGGGCGGAGCGAGCAGTACTTC.

The sample holds a few counts of this clonotype. The chain employs TRBV12-3 or TRBV12-4 and TRBJ2-3; 10 bases match TRBD2. The junction had 9 bases not matched to a gene; V was cut back by 4 bases and J by 5 bases. The CDR3 is 16 residues long. CDR3 protein: CASSSAASGGGDTQYF. Here the CDR3 DNA reads TGTGCCAGCAGTTCGGCCGCTAGCGGGGGAGGAGATACGCAGTATTTT.

The CDR3 loop reads CASSLTQGAQAYGYTF. The DNA of the CDR3 is TGTGCCAGCAGTTTGACCCAGGGGGCCCAGGCGTATGGCTACACCTTC. V is TRBV6-2 or TRBV6-3 and J is TRBJ1-2; 8 bases fit TRBD1. Germline CDR1 is MNHEY and CDR2 is SVGEGT. Trimming at V came to 4 bases and at J to 5 bases, leaving 12 bases not matched to a gene. The CDR3 is made up of 16 amino acids.

V and J are TRBV7-2 and TRBJ2-2; D gene unclear. Germline loops: CDR1 SGHTA, CDR2 FQGNSA. Trimming took 0 bases from V and 2 from J, leaving 13 bases between them. The CDR3 loop spans 17 amino acids. In nucleotides, the CDR3 is TGTGCCAGCAGCTTAGCTGATCTCCCCGGCAACACCGGGGAGCTGTTTTTT. Translation: CASSLADLPGNTGELFF.

The sample holds a few counts of this clonotype. The chain combines TRBV7-9 with TRBJ2-3; no clear D. The CDR3 consists of 14 residues. CDR1 is SEHNR, CDR2 FQNEAQ, per germline (reference sequence). V dropped 5 bases and J dropped 5 bases, with 14 bases sitting between them. The CDR3 spells CASSPDTAIDTQYF. CDR3 sequence (DNA): TGTGCCAGCAGCCCTGACACCGCGATAGATACGCAGTATTTT.

In its sample, this clonotype was seen many times. This sequence joins TRBV5-5 and TRBJ1-5; maybe TRBD1 (5 bases). Germline V lookup: CDR1 SGHKS, CDR2 YYEKEE (reference sequence). The CDR3 is 15 amino acids. Trimming cost V 0 bases and J 7 bases, with 14 bases left between them. The CDR3 loop reads CASSLVGERGQPQHF. In DNA, the CDR3 is TGTGCCAGCAGCTTGGTTGGGGAACGGGGCCAGCCCCAGCATTTT.

The chain has TRBV20-1 and TRBJ2-3; 10 nucleotides agree with TRBD2. With 0 bases clipped from V and 2 bases from J, the junction kept 5 bases outside the gene matches. Germline-derived CDR1 and CDR2 are DFQATT and SNEGSKA (reference sequence). This CDR3 contains 16 residues. CDR3 amino acids: CSARDLAGAHTDTQYF. The CDR3 nucleotides are TGCAGTGCTAGAGACCTAGCGGGGGCCCACACAGATACGCAGTATTTT.

The V and J genes are TRBV7-9 and TRBJ2-5, with unresolved D. Germline CDR1 is SEHNR and CDR2 is FQNEAQ (reference sequence). This CDR3 has 15 amino acids. Trimming took 5 bases from V and 0 from J, leaving 13 bases between them. The CDR3 DNA reads TGTGCCAGCAGCCCGGACGACGGCAACCAAGAGACCCAGTACTTC. It yields the protein CASSPDDGNQETQYF.

The chain combines TRBV3-1 with TRBJ2-7; no clear D gene. Trimming left V 2 bases short and J 3 bases short, with 14 bases between. This CDR3 is built from 15 residues. Germline loops: CDR1 LGHDT, CDR2 YNNKEL (reference sequence). CDR3 region: CASSQSGSVNYEQYF. In nucleotides, the CDR3 is TGTGCCAGCAGCCAATCGGGCAGTGTAAACTACGAGCAGTACTTC.

This chain's CDR3 is CASSLVGRQGNQPQHF. CDR3 bases: TGTGCCAGCAGCTTAGTAGGGAGACAGGGTAATCAGCCCCAGCATTTT. V is TRBV7-8 and J is TRBJ1-5; 7 positions match TRBD1. This CDR3 comprises 16 residues. V shed 1 base, J shed 4 bases, and the junction held 7 bases outside the gene matches. CDR1 is SGHVS and CDR2 is FQNEAQ in the germline V gene. The whole variable domain, remainder taken from reference TRBV7-8 and TRBJ1-5, is GAGVSQSPRYKVAKRGQDVALRCDPISGHVSLFWYQQALGQGPEFLTYFQNEAQLDKSGLPSDRFFAERPEGSVSTLKIQRTQQEDSAVYLCASSLVGRQGNQPQHFGDGTRLSIL.

This chain connects TRBV11-2 to TRBJ2-7; D remains unclear. The CDR3 totals 14 residues. Trimming stripped 2 bases from V and 4 bases from J, with 12 bases between. Per germline, CDR1 SGHAT and CDR2 FQNNGV. The CDR3 spells CASSLWAGVYEQYF. The CDR3 bases are TGTGCCAGCAGCTTATGGGCTGGGGTTTACGAGCAGTACTTC.

Only a few counts were recorded for this clonotype. The CDR3 region has the DNA TGTGCCAGCAGCTTAGCGTTCGGGAATGGGGAGACCCAGTACTTC. Its translation is CASSLAFGNGETQYF. The rearrangement joins TRBV7-9 to TRBJ2-5; maybe TRBD2 (5 bases). Trimming took off 0 bases at V and 5 bases at J, with 13 bases between the two ends. Germline CDR1 is SEHNR and CDR2 is FQNEAQ (reference sequence). The CDR3 runs 15 residues.

The rearrangement joins TRBV5-1 to TRBJ1-1, with 7 nucleotides matching TRBD1. Trimming at V came to 4 bases and at J to 0 bases, leaving 3 bases not matched to a gene. There are 14 residues in the CDR3. CDR1 SGHRS and CDR2 YFSETQ come from the germline V gene. The CDR3 spells CASSRTGMNTEAFF. Here the CDR3 DNA reads TGCGCCAGCAGCCGGACAGGTATGAACACTGAAGCTTTCTTT.